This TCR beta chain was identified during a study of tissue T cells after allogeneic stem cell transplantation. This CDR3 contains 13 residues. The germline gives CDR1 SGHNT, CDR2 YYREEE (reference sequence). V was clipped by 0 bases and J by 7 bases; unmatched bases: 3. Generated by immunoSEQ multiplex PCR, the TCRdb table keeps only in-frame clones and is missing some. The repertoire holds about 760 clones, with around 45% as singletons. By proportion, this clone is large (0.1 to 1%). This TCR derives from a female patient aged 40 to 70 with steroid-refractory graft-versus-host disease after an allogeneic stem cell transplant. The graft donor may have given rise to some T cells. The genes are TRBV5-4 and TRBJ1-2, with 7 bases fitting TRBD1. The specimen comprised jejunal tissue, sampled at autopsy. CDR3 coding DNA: TGTGCCAGCAGCTTGGCTACAGGGGCTGGCTACACCTTC. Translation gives CASSLATGAGYTF.